These 15 T cell receptor beta chains share one sample of origin, sequenced in a study of OX40 agonist ivuxolimab in advanced cancers. The library relied on the immunoSEQ multiplex PCR assay. In TCRdb, the immuneACCESS table is reduced to in-frame sequences with V and J assigned. These tables do not hold every clone; where another copy was compared, an unresolved V gene accounts for under half, and the others remain unexplained. The sample table contains roughly 70,000 clones; only one count was recorded for roughly 82% of them. Of the sample, roughly 2.1% is held by the ten largest clones. The specimen was CD4+ or CD8+ T cells sorted from blood, collected in a trial of the OX40 agonist ivuxolimab. Receptors were obtained from an adult with an advanced solid tumor such as melanoma, head and neck, liver or kidney cancer.

The gene calls are TRBV5-5 and TRBJ2-5; a weak D match, TRBD2 (5 bases). The V end lost 4 bases, the J end lost 5 bases, and 15 bases lay between the germline ends. Germline lookup yields CDR1 SGHKS and CDR2 YYEKEE (reference sequence). This CDR3 has 14 amino acids. The CDR3 here is CASSLLGVGETQYF. CDR3 bases: TGTGCCAGCAGCCTCCTCGGGGTCGGGGAGACCCAGTACTTC.

CDR3 protein: CASSYGQAGNSPLHF. DNA for the CDR3: TGTGCCAGCAGCTATGGACAGGCCGGAAATTCACCCCTCCACTTT. The genes are TRBV7-2 and TRBJ1-6; 7 nucleotides align to TRBD1. The J segment lost 7 bases and the V segment lost 4 bases, leaving 7 bases of the junction unmatched. The CDR3 extends over 15 amino acids. From germline, CDR1 is SGHTA and CDR2 FQGNSA.

The chain links TRBV2 to TRBJ2-5; tentative D call: TRBD1 (6 bases). V was shortened by 4 bases and J by 5 bases, with 11 bases between the two germline ends. The CDR3 consists of 13 residues. The germline CDR1 and CDR2 sequences are SNHLY and FYNNEI. The CDR3 sequence is CASSGQGYETQYF. CDR3 coding DNA: TGTGCCAGCAGTGGTCAGGGGTACGAGACCCAGTACTTC.

This sequence joins TRBV23-1 and TRBJ2-3, with a possible D match to TRBD1 (6 bases). TRBV23-1 is an ORF, and what it does is uncertain. Trimming cost V 4 bases and J 2 bases, with 10 bases left between them. The CDR3 is 14 residues long. The CDR3 protein is CASSPGQSTDTQYF. For the CDR3, the DNA is TGCGCCAGCAGTCCCGGACAGTCCACAGATACGCAGTATTTT.

This clone was seen a few times. This chain links TRBV5-8 with TRBJ2-7, with TRBD1 as a possible D gene (6 bases). Germline V gene lookup returns CDR1 SGHTS and CDR2 YDEGEE. Trimming cost V 1 base and J 7 bases, with 15 bases left between them. This CDR3 comprises 14 residues. Here the CDR3 reads CASSLFGRGWEQYF. The CDR3 region has the DNA TGTGCCAGCAGCTTGTTTGGCAGGGGATGGGAGCAGTACTTC.

The chain carries TRBV30 and TRBJ1-5, with D possibly TRBD1 on 5 matching bases. CDR1 and CDR2 (germline): GTSNPN, SVGIG (reference sequence). The CDR3 consists of 13 residues. Trimming left V 2 bases short and J 2 bases short, with 7 bases between. In DNA, the CDR3 is TGTGCCTGGAGTAAAGGGGGCAATCAGCCCCAGCATTTT. This encodes CAWSKGGNQPQHF.

J is TRBJ2-3 and V is TRBV5-4, with TRBD2 as a possible D gene (5 bases). This CDR3 contains 15 residues. With 5 bases removed from V and 1 base from J, the gap between germline ends came to 14 bases. Germline V gene data show CDR1 as SGHNT and CDR2 as YYREEE (reference sequence). CDR3 DNA: TGTGCCAGCAGACCCTTCGCCGGGGGCACAGATACGCAGTATTTT. This codes for CASRPFAGGTDTQYF.

A single count supports this clone. This chain joins TRBV7-2 and TRBJ2-7; D unresolved. CDR1 is SGHTA, CDR2 FQGNSA, per germline. V lost 5 bases to trimming and J lost 4 bases, with 9 bases between them. The CDR3 runs to 12 residues. The CDR3 sequence is CASSEQRYEQYF. DNA of the CDR3: TGTGCCAGCAGCGAACAGAGATACGAGCAGTACTTC.

V and J are TRBV11-3 and TRBJ1-1, with no clear D. Germline V gives CDR1 SGHNT, CDR2 YENEEA. V shed 1 base and J shed 3 bases, with 12 bases lying between them. CDR3 length: 15 amino acids. Here the CDR3 reads CASSLVGNGDTEAFF. CDR3 nucleotides: TGTGCCAGCAGCTTAGTTGGCAACGGGGACACTGAAGCTTTCTTT.

The chain is built from TRBV5-1 and TRBJ2-1; 10 bases are a match to TRBD2. The CDR3 contains 14 residues. CDR1 and CDR2 (germline): SGHRS, YFSETQ. The V gene end was trimmed by 7 bases and the J gene end by 7 bases; junction bases not matched to a gene: 8. For the CDR3, the DNA is TGCGCCAGCCGAATGACTAGCGGGTGGAATGAGCAGTTCTTC. As protein: CASRMTSGWNEQFF.

CDR3: CASSPLLNSYEQYF. The CDR3 DNA is TGTGCCAGCAGCCCCCTTCTTAATAGCTACGAGCAGTACTTC. The rearrangement uses TRBV5-4 and TRBJ2-7; D remains unclear. The CDR3 runs 14 residues. The V and J ends lost 4 bases and 3 bases respectively, with 14 bases between them. Per germline, CDR1 SGHNT and CDR2 YYREEE (reference sequence).

The J gene is TRBJ1-3, the V gene TRBV5-1; D remains unclear. Trimming removed 0 bases from V and 2 bases from J, with 12 bases in between. The germline V gene encodes CDR1 SGHRS and CDR2 YFSETQ. The CDR3 is made up of 16 amino acids. DNA for the CDR3: TGCGCCAGCAGCTTGGATCGCGGAAATCCTGGAAACACCATATATTTT. Amino acid sequence: CASSLDRGNPGNTIYF.

V usage is TRBV6-6 and J usage is TRBJ2-7; a weak D match, TRBD2 (6 bases). The CDR3 runs to 14 residues. V was cut by 6 bases and J by 4 bases, with 16 bases left in between. CDR1 MNHNY and CDR2 SVGAGI come from the germline V gene (reference sequence). CDR3 protein: CASRTPGGGYEQYF. Written as DNA, the CDR3 is TGTGCCAGCAGAACCCCTGGCGGAGGGTACGAGCAGTACTTC.

J is TRBJ2-1 and V is TRBV5-6; a possible D gene is TRBD1 (6 bases). The CDR3 is 16 amino acids. V shed 0 bases and J shed 2 bases, with 12 bases lying between them. CDR1 is SGHDT and CDR2 is YYEEEE in the germline V gene. The CDR3 sequence is CASSLEGRDTYNEQFF. The CDR3 DNA reads as TGTGCCAGCAGCTTGGAAGGCAGGGACACCTACAATGAGCAGTTCTTC.

This clone appeared once. The genes are TRBV5-1 and TRBJ2-7, with D perhaps matching TRBD1 or TRBD2 (6 bases each). V was shortened by 4 bases and J by 4 bases, with 24 bases between the two germline ends. Per the germline V gene, CDR1 is SGHRS and CDR2 is YFSETQ. CDR3 length: 17 residues. For the CDR3, the DNA is TGCGCCAGCAGCCCCGGTCGGGGGCCATCTAATATATACGAGCAGTACTTC. Amino acids: CASSPGRGPSNIYEQYF. Variable domain in full (rest from reference TRBV5-1 and TRBJ2-7): KAGVTQTPRYLIKTRGQQVTLSCSPISGHRSVSWYQQTPGQGLQFLFEYFSETQRNKGNFPGRFSGRQFSNSRSEMNVSTLELGDSALYLCASSPGRGPSNIYEQYFGPGTRLTVT.